One TCR beta chain is described in this entry. V dropped 3 bases and J dropped 5 bases, with 8 bases sitting between them. This CDR3 contains 12 residues. CDR1 is SGHRS and CDR2 is YFSETQ in the germline V gene. This record comes from a study of cytomegalovirus exposure and HLA in healthy donors. PCR was performed using 60 Vbeta and 13 Jbeta primers. Clones were read by immunoSEQ multiplex PCR, and TCRdb kept only the in-frame ones, dropping some. Altogether 75,000 to 100,000 clones are present, roughly 70% being singletons, with the ten largest covering around 2%. V is TRBV5-1 and J is TRBJ1-1, with D possibly matching TRBD1 (6 bases). The sample was PBMCs. The origin of this receptor is a male donor in good health and CMV-seronegative. Here the CDR3 reads CASSWQGTEAFF. The CDR3 nucleotides are TGCGCCAGCAGCTGGCAGGGGACTGAAGCTTTCTTT.